Following are 13 T cell receptor beta chains from one sample sequenced in a study of pediatric ulcerative colitis. Using immunoSEQ multiplex PCR, the repertoire was profiled, and TCRdb retains in-frame clones only, with some absent. The sample consists of approximately 13,000 clones, 75% to 80% of them appearing once. During colonoscopy, one to two rectal pinch biopsies were collected. Source material: gut tissue. All receptors derive from a boy between 5 and 17 years old who was a control in a study of pediatric ulcerative colitis.

This sequence joins TRBV15 and TRBJ2-7, with 10 bases matching TRBD2. The J segment lost 5 bases and the V segment lost 5 bases, leaving 6 bases of the junction unmatched. Germline V gives CDR1 LNHNV, CDR2 YYDKDF (reference sequence). This CDR3 is 14 amino acids long. Here the CDR3 reads CATSRLGLANEQYF. CDR3 bases: TGTGCCACCAGCCGCCTGGGACTAGCGAACGAGCAGTACTTC.

This chain uses TRBV10-1 with TRBJ2-1, with TRBD2 identical over 14 bases. CDR1 is WNHNN and CDR2 is SYGVQD in the germline V gene (reference sequence). The CDR3 sequence is 14 residues long. Losses at the gene ends were 5 bases for V and 13 bases for J; bases not matched to a gene: 7. DNA of the CDR3: TGCGCCAGCAGTCTAGGACTAGCGGGAGGTAAACAGTTCTTC. Its protein product is CASSLGLAGGKQFF.

The chain has TRBV11-2 and TRBJ2-1; D call uncertain. The germline gives CDR1 SGHAT, CDR2 FQNNGV. Trimming left V 0 bases short and J 8 bases short, with 2 bases between. The CDR3 has 11 amino acids. CDR3 nucleotides: TGTGCCAGCAGCTTAGAGTATGAGCAGTTCTTC. Translating gives CASSLEYEQFF.

The chain links TRBV30 to TRBJ2-7; the match to TRBD1 covers 7 bases. CDR3 length: 13 residues. V lost 7 bases and J lost 0; bases outside the gene matches: 6. In germline, CDR1 is GTSNPN, CDR2 SVGIG (reference sequence). CDR3: CASTGASSYEQYV. DNA of the CDR3: TGTGCCTCAACAGGGGCAAGCTCCTACGAGCAGTACGTC.

This clone was seen a handful of times. The rearrangement links TRBV5-5 to TRBJ2-5; 9 bases agree with TRBD2. CDR1 SGHKS and CDR2 YYEKEE come from the germline V gene (reference sequence). CDR3 size: 17 residues. Trimming removed 0 bases from V and 2 bases from J; junction bases left unmatched: 8. Written as DNA, the CDR3 is TGTGCCAGCAGCTTGGTGGCTAGCGGGATTCGGCAAGAGACCCAGTACTTC. Translation: CASSLVASGIRQETQYF.

The V and J genes are TRBV25-1 and TRBJ1-4, with TRBD1 as a possible D gene (6 bases). Per the germline V gene, CDR1 is MGHDK and CDR2 is SYGVNS. Trimming shortened V by 5 bases and J by 15 bases, and 19 bases separated the two germline ends. The CDR3 extends over 13 amino acids. The CDR3 reads CASSIRGLGDLFF. Here the CDR3 DNA reads TGTGCCAGCAGTATCAGGGGCCTGGGGGACTTGTTTTTT.

V is TRBV18 and J is TRBJ2-7; either TRBD1 or TRBD2 may fit D (5 bases each). V lost 3 bases to trimming and J lost 3 bases, with 9 bases between them. Germline V lookup: CDR1 KGHSH, CDR2 LQKENI. The CDR3 consists of 13 residues. The CDR3 DNA reads as TGTGCCAGCTCACCGGGACGCAGCTACGAGCAGTACTTC. This translates into CASSPGRSYEQYF.

This chain joins TRBV30 and TRBJ2-3, with D tentatively TRBD2 (6 bases). V lost 6 bases to trimming and J lost 0 bases, with 16 bases between them. CDR3 length equals 15 residues. Germline-derived CDR1 and CDR2 are GTSNPN and SVGIG (reference sequence). CDR3 protein: CACPVGLFSTDTQYF. The CDR3 region has the DNA TGTGCCTGCCCGGTTGGACTATTTAGCACAGATACGCAGTATTTT.

This rearrangement joins TRBV28 to TRBJ2-1; no clear D. The CDR3 spans 13 residues. V was cut by 1 base and J by 4 bases, with 5 bases left in between. The germline V gene has CDR1 MDHEN and CDR2 SYDVKM. The CDR3 reads CASSLFGYNEQFF. The CDR3 nucleotides read TGTGCCAGCAGTTTATTCGGATACAATGAGCAGTTCTTC.

V usage is TRBV10-3 and J usage is TRBJ1-2; D is possibly TRBD1 (6 bases). Germline CDR1 is ENHRY and CDR2 is SYGVKD. The V gene lost 0 bases and the J gene lost 6 bases, with 26 bases spanning the gap. This CDR3 is 19 amino acids long. For the CDR3, the DNA is TGTGCCATCAGTGAGTCCAGGGTAGGTGGGCAGGGGACTTCGAATGGCTACACCTTC. It yields the protein CAISESRVGGQGTSNGYTF.

The rearrangement joins TRBV5-1 to TRBJ2-1; 7 bases map to TRBD2. The trim removed 3 bases at V and 7 bases at J, leaving 10 bases unmatched. The V gene's germline CDR1 is SGHRS and CDR2 YFSETQ. The CDR3 has 15 amino acids. CDR3 in DNA: TGCGCCAGCAGCTCGTGGGCGGGAGTGAAGAATGAGCAGTTCTTC. Residues: CASSSWAGVKNEQFF.

The chain links TRBV4-3 to TRBJ1-2; 10 positions match TRBD1. The CDR3 sequence is 15 residues long. Germline V gene sequence: CDR1 LGHNA, CDR2 YSLEER. J lost 8 bases, V lost 5 bases, and 11 bases had no gene match. CDR3 region: CASSSSRTGGEGYTF. In DNA form, the CDR3 reads TGCGCCAGCAGCTCTTCACGGACAGGGGGTGAGGGCTACACCTTC.

The J gene is TRBJ1-1, the V gene TRBV7-9; D may be TRBD1 (6 bases). Germline loops: CDR1 SEHNR, CDR2 FQNEAQ (reference sequence). This CDR3 spans 16 amino acids. The V and J ends lost 1 base and 1 base respectively, with 13 bases between them. In DNA form, the CDR3 reads TGTGCCAGCAGCTTAGTTCTCGGGACACAGAACACTGAAGCTTTCTTT. Its translation is CASSLVLGTQNTEAFF.